Included here is one TCR beta chain sequence, with context. The germline CDR1 and CDR2 sequences are MGHRA and YSYEKL. The CDR3 is made up of 17 amino acids. Unmatched junction bases numbered 12, after V lost 1 base and J lost 6 bases. TCRdb keeps only in-frame clones here, not all; method: immunoSEQ multiplex PCR. The repertoire holds over 65,000 clones, with roughly 81% as singletons. The data stem from a study of blood T cell repertoires in COVID-19. In the study overall: Collection of acute and convalescent COVID-19 samples took place in the United States, Italy and Spain. Sources were T cells, B-cell-depleted T cells, or PBMCs; the material itself was cDNA or gDNA.

Specimen: peripheral blood. This sequence was found in a human donor in a cohort sampled during active COVID-19. The chain uses TRBV4-1 and TRBJ2-7, with TRBD2 matching over 10 bases. The CDR3 loop is CASSQVGPLAGVLEQYF. CDR3 sequence (DNA): TGCGCCAGCAGCCAAGTCGGGCCCCTAGCGGGAGTTCTCGAGCAGTACTTC.